Included here is one T cell receptor beta chain sequence, with context. The antigen is undetermined. V dropped 5 bases and J dropped 9; count of bases not matched to a gene: 8. The V gene's germline CDR1 is DFQATT and CDR2 SNEGSKA (reference sequence). This CDR3 has 13 residues. This sample was taken from a study of identical twins. TCRdb re-analysed the 5' RACE reads in MiXCR, keeping a single row per CDR3 protein. The sample lists about 530,000 distinct CDR3 sequences, approximately 14% occurring once. Broader study findings: Memory repertoires lacked the insertion deficit that abundant cord blood beta clonotypes showed. The conclusions drew on cross-sectional statistical analysis instead of tracking the same donors.

The data were also submitted as part of a second study, on yellow fever vaccine responses in identical twins.

Sequenced material: CD4+ T cells sorted from blood. The receptor was isolated from a woman aged 18-29 years in good health. The V and J genes are TRBV20-1 and TRBJ2-1; TRBD2 matches 9 bases. The CDR3 loop is CSARPGLASEQFF. The CDR3 DNA follows: TGCAGTGCTCGACCGGGACTAGCATCTGAGCAGTTCTTC.